Listed below are T cell receptor beta chains from one sample, sequenced in a study of blood T cell repertoires in COVID-19. Sequencing used immunoSEQ multiplex PCR; TCRdb keeps in-frame clones, though not all of them. The sample includes about 380,000 clones, more than 75% of them seen just once. The sample taken for sequencing was PBMCs or T cells enriched from blood (not recorded which). Every receptor here comes from a man aged 30 to 39 who had recovered from COVID-19. Both conserved end residues are part of each CDR3. D genes are given only for firm matches. Clone size is shown for a subset of rows, as once, few, many or a class of expanded clone.

-,-,TRBJ2-2,TRBV5-5,CASSSSTGELFF,TGTGCCAGCAGCTCCAGCACCGGGGAGCTGTTTTTT
-,-,TRBJ1-2,TRBV3-1/TRBV3-2,CASSQGRSNGYTF,TGTGCCAGCAGCCAAGGGAGATCTAATGGCTACACCTTC
-,-,TRBJ1-3,TRBV18,CASSPRSEGSGNTIYF,TGTGCCAGCTCACCACGTTCGGAGGGCTCTGGAAACACCATATATTTT
once,TRBD1,TRBJ1-2,TRBV2,CASLGQGAGGYTF,TGTGCCAGCCTAGGACAGGGGGCAGGTGGCTACACCTTC
-,-,TRBJ1-5,TRBV21-1,CASSKGTGKYQPQHF,TGTGCCAGCAGCAAAGGGACAGGGAAGTATCAGCCCCAGCATTTT
once,-,TRBJ2-2,TRBV19,CASSRTANTGELFF,TGTGCCAGTAGTCGGACAGCCAACACCGGGGAGCTGTTTTTT
-,TRBD1,TRBJ2-3,TRBV5-1,CASSGGQSPADTQYF,TGCGCCAGCAGTGGGGGACAGAGTCCGGCAGATACGCAGTATTTT
-,TRBD1,TRBJ2-7,TRBV6-5,CASSFGTGSSYEQYF,TGTGCCAGCAGTTTCGGGACAGGGAGCTCCTACGAGCAGTACTTC
-,TRBD2,TRBJ2-1,TRBV7-9,CASRIAGGYNEQFF,TGTGCCAGCAGAATAGCGGGGGGCTACAATGAGCAGTTCTTC
-,-,TRBJ2-5,TRBV11-2,CASSSGMGGQETQYF,TGTGCCAGCAGCTCTGGAATGGGGGGCCAAGAGACCCAGTACTTC